The entry below gives a single TCR beta chain sequence along with its context. It lacks a known antigen. An end of the junction differs from the germline gene, which may be a read error. The sample comes from a study of post-analysis software for immune sequencing data (dated by TCRdb to the mid-2010s). Turning to the overall study: Disease courses on record covered relapsing-remitting, secondary progressive and progressive-relapsing multiple sclerosis, though some patients had no subtype annotation. The multiple sclerosis patient repertoires were compared with roughly twelve previously published healthy control repertoires from donors aged 6 to 25 years. A subset of samples was prepared in parallel using single-end sample barcoding, then pooled and co-amplified after Illumina adapter ligation.

The library was produced with PCR. Sequencing instrument: Illumina HiSeq 2500. To reduce PCR and sequencing biases, unique molecular identifiers were incorporated into the TCR beta cDNA libraries. Every 1 to 10 million input T cells yielded approximately 500,000 cDNA molecules, meaning each molecule approximated one T cell. Patient libraries were prepared and sequenced with the same protocol used for the earlier healthy control dataset. Samples belonging to the same batch were prepared together, multiplexed and sequenced on a shared HiSeq lane. Per the source publication's procedure: Raw barcoded reads were processed with MIGEC, discarding single-read molecular identifier groups before consensus assembly and CDR3 extraction. VDJtools was used for post-analysis of the clonotype tables, and diversity was normalized by down-sampling every dataset to the size of the smallest sample. In repertoire overlap clustering, CDR3 amino acid sequences, but not nucleotide sequences, were matched to correct batch-related cross-sample contamination. Starting from the raw public reads, TCRdb applied fastp trimming at Q25, assembled clones with MiXCR and retained in-frame beta chains. Rows are combined by CDR3 protein, so each entry shows the most common genes and DNA. TCRdb, rather than the study authors, made the V and J calls. The sample profile shows roughly 870,000 distinct CDR3 sequences; roughly 50% of them were found once. 4% to 5.5% of the sample is held by the ten biggest clonotypes.

To demonstrate the VDJtools post-analysis software, the study profiled TCR beta repertoires from the peripheral blood of about 13 young patients with multiple sclerosis. Multiple sclerosis patients were children and adolescents aged about 6 to 15 years. General study outcomes and caveats: Significantly lower normalized Chao1 diversity was found in multiple sclerosis patients than in controls, suggesting substantial peripheral T-cell clonal expansion. Four or five TRBV segments, including TRBV5-6, TRBV5-1 and TRBV20-1, were significantly more frequent in patients than controls. The multiple sclerosis patient group was slightly younger than the control group. Strong co-clustering of samples prepared in the same batch was shown by direct clustering with F measure, prompting a batch-effect correction.

CDR1 is given as SSHAT and CDR2 as FNYEAQ, both from the germline V gene (reference sequence). The CDR3 sequence holds 15 residues, the cysteine and phenylalanine included. Only the CDR3 DNA is retained, 45 bases long and in frame from the first base. The source is a girl aged 5 to 17 with multiple sclerosis. The chain couples TRBV7-7 to TRBJ2-1; the junction holds 7 bases that match TRBD1. Source material: blood. The bases are TGTGCTAGCAGCTTAGATTACGCAGGGGGCAATGAGCAGTTCTTC. Its translation is CASSLDYAGGNEQFF.